This TCR beta chain was retrieved from a study of tumor-infiltrating lymphocytes in primary liver carcinoma. On the study more broadly: There were roughly 3.65 to 7.13 million productive TCRbeta reads per sample, a yield similar across tissue types.

Overall study findings and caveats: The study found only about 7.5-25% of top clones in all five tumor regions. Tumor region pairs overlapped more than did tumor-adjacent and tumor-blood pairs. Tumor tissue displayed a significantly greater top-250-clone fraction than blood (p = 0.039).

Trimming took 5 bases from V and 3 from J, leaving 16 bases between them. The CDR3 runs 15 residues. Scientists recovered RNA and DNA together from roughly 21-30 mg of unsorted bulk tissue. The table lists this clonotype with many counts. Its antigen remains unknown. TCR beta cDNA was prepared out of 500 ng total RNA by means of a constant-region primer. Generation of the TCR beta libraries relied on three nested multiplex PCR rounds using slightly modified ARM-PCR. Investigators reported that the first two PCR rounds, at 10 to 11 cycles each, used TRBV1-TRBV30 forward primers with a C-beta reverse primer. TCRdb redid the calling of the multiplex PCR reads with MiXCR, one entry per CDR3 protein. The top ten clones hold 28% of a sample with around 70,000 distinct CDR3 sequences, almost 70% of them seen once.

This rearrangement joins TRBV12-3 or TRBV12-4 to TRBJ1-1; D gene ambiguous. Sequencing was performed on liver tumor tissue from sampling region 4. The subset is: tumor region T4, right-lateral pole. The clonotype originates from a man between 40 and 49 years old with primary liver carcinoma and hepatitis B virus infection. The CDR3 loop is CASSVHSAGDTEAFF. CDR3 bases: TGTGCCAGCAGTGTTCACTCAGCGGGTGACACTGAAGCTTTCTTT.